Shown below are 10 T cell receptor beta chains from a single sample sequenced in a study of blood T cell repertoires in COVID-19. Profiled with immunoSEQ multiplex PCR; TCRdb holds only in-frame clones, not every one. The table includes about 49,000 clones, roughly 84% detected once. The sequencing input was peripheral blood. These receptors were taken from a man aged 45-65 years with acute or convalescent COVID-19.

The chain has TRBV3-1 (or the pseudogene TRBV3-2) and TRBJ1-3; D unclear. Germline V gene lookup returns CDR1 LGHDT and CDR2 YNNKEL (reference sequence). CDR3 length: 16 amino acids. Trimming left V 0 bases short and J 1 base short, with 10 bases between. CDR3 sequence (DNA): TGTGCCAGCAGCCAAGATACAACAGATTCTGGAAACACCATATATTTT. Residues: CASSQDTTDSGNTIYF.

This clone was seen a few times. The chain is built from TRBV5-4 and TRBJ2-7; 8 bases are shared with TRBD1. Germline lookup yields CDR1 SGHNT and CDR2 YYREEE (reference sequence). This CDR3 contains 14 residues. The V and J ends lost 4 bases and 2 bases, in that order; junction bases with no gene match: 5. The CDR3 protein is CASSLDRATYEQYF. The CDR3 nucleotides are TGTGCCAGCAGCCTGGACAGGGCAACCTACGAGCAGTACTTC. The full variable domain, rest sourced from reference TRBV5-4 and TRBJ2-7, is ETGVTQSPTHLIKTRGQQVTLRCSSQSGHNTVSWYQQALGQGPQFIFQYYREEENGRGNFPPRFSGLQFPNYSSELNVNALELDDSALYLCASSLDRATYEQYFGPGTRLTVT.

This chain connects TRBV18 to TRBJ1-5; D is possibly TRBD1 (6 bases). Germline CDR1 reads KGHSH; CDR2 reads LQKENI. Deletions cut 3 bases from V and 2 bases from J, with 8 bases between. The CDR3 has 14 residues. The CDR3: CASSPGHGNQPQHF. The CDR3 nucleotides read TGTGCCAGCTCACCGGGACACGGCAATCAGCCCCAGCATTTT.

The chain links TRBV6-5 to TRBJ1-3; D is uncertain. Germline V gene lookup returns CDR1 MNHEY and CDR2 SVGAGI. The CDR3 is made up of 16 amino acids. Between the trimmed V and J ends, which lost 4 bases and 1 base, there was a span of 14 bases. The CDR3 sequence: CASSSVALQSGNTIYF. DNA for the CDR3: TGTGCCAGCAGTTCTGTAGCGTTACAGTCTGGAAACACCATATATTTT.

Here the CDR3 reads CASSPPRQGAWQPQHF. In DNA form, the CDR3 reads TGTGCCAGCTCACCTCCCCGACAGGGGGCGTGGCAGCCCCAGCATTTT. This chain uses TRBV18 with TRBJ1-5; 10 bases align to TRBD1. Germline V lookup: CDR1 KGHSH, CDR2 LQKENI. V lost 3 bases and J lost 7; bases outside the gene matches: 9. This CDR3 has 16 amino acids.

V is TRBV3-1 (or the pseudogene TRBV3-2) and J is TRBJ1-2; D call uncertain. The CDR3 is made up of 14 amino acids. V gave up 2 bases and J gave up 4 bases, with 11 bases separating them. Germline-derived CDR1 and CDR2 are LGHDT and YNNKEL (reference sequence). The CDR3 DNA reads as TGTGCCAGCAGCCAACGCCCTTCGGGCTATGGCTACACCTTC. Translation: CASSQRPSGYGYTF.

This rearrangement joins TRBV24-1 to TRBJ2-2; 8 nucleotides match TRBD1. Unmatched junction bases numbered 4, after V lost 2 bases and J lost 0 bases. Germline assignment: CDR1 KGHDR and CDR2 SFDVKD. The CDR3 contains 17 residues. CDR3 sequence (DNA): TGTGCCACCAGTGATTACGGACAGGGTCCGAACACCGGGGAGCTGTTTTTT. It encodes CATSDYGQGPNTGELFF.

This clone was seen once. The chain joins TRBV6-2 or TRBV6-3 to TRBJ1-2, with 7 positions matching TRBD1. From germline, CDR1 is MNHEY and CDR2 SVGEGT. V was pared by 2 bases and J by 3 bases, with 6 bases of the junction left unmatched. CDR3 length: 15 amino acids. The CDR3 sequence: CASSYPGQAHYGYTF. The CDR3 DNA reads as TGTGCCAGCAGTTACCCTGGACAGGCTCACTATGGCTACACCTTC.

The chain has TRBV3-1 (or the pseudogene TRBV3-2) and TRBJ2-2; D remains ambiguous. Germline V CDR1 and CDR2: LGHDT, YNNKEL (reference sequence). CDR3 length: 17 amino acids. Trimming left V 0 bases short and J 2 bases short, with 13 bases between. In DNA form, the CDR3 reads TGTGCCAGCAGCCAAGATGGCCAGGCCAGCAACACCGGGGAGCTGTTTTTT. This codes for CASSQDGQASNTGELFF.

The rearrangement uses TRBV28 and TRBJ1-1, with TRBD1 identical over 9 bases. J was trimmed by 6 bases and V by 1 base; bases with no gene match: 12. Germline V gene sequence: CDR1 MDHEN, CDR2 SYDVKM. The CDR3 length is 17 residues. The CDR3 DNA is TGTGCCAGCAGTTTATCCGGATTCAGGGGACAGGGAGCTGAAGCTTTCTTT. Residues: CASSLSGFRGQGAEAFF.